This T cell receptor (beta chain) was found in a study of T-cell reconstitution after alpha-beta-depleted transplantation in children. Unique molecular identifiers featured in how the TCRbeta library was prepared. In TCRdb, the PCR reads were re-called with MiXCR into one record per CDR3 protein. The sample lists roughly 120,000 distinct CDR3 sequences; approximately 10% were seen once. Study-wide points: A year had passed since transplant, and T-cell counts and diversity by then came mostly from newly produced T cells. TCRbeta diversity was high at day 60 in some patients (a result of surviving recipient T cells and thymic progenitors). Several hundred expanded graft clones reportedly were the source of alpha-beta T cells about two months after transplant.

Note on this clonotype: Its antigen is as yet unknown.

Sequenced material: PBMCs, taken before TCRalphabeta/CD19-depleted stem cell transplant. This sequence originates from a boy aged 2 to 10 with acute lymphoblastic leukemia, due to receive a stem cell transplant.

The CDR3 region is CASSPETPGGEQYF. The CDR3 coding sequence is TGTGCCAGCTCACCAGAGACGCCGGGGGGCGAGCAGTACTTC. This chain connects TRBV18 to TRBJ2-7; 7 nucleotides align to TRBD2. In germline, CDR1 is KGHSH, CDR2 LQKENI. The CDR3 extends over 14 amino acids. Trimming removed 2 bases from V and 6 bases from J; junction bases left unmatched: 7.